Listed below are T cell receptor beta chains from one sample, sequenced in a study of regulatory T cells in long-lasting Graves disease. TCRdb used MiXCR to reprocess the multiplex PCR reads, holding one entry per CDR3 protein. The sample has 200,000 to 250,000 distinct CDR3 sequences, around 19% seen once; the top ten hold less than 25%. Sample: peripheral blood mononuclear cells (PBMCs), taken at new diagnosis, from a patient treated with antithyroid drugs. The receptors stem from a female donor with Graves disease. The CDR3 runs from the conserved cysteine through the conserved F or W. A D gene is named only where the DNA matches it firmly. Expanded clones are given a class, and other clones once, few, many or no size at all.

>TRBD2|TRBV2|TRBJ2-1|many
TGTGCCAGCCTCGGCGGGGGGTGGCAGTTCTTC
CASLGGGWQFF
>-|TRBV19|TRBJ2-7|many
TGTGCCAGTAGTATAGACGGCTATCGACCTTACGAGCAGTACTTC
CASSIDGYRPYEQYF
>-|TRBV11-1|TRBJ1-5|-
TGTGCCAGCAGCTTGGGGCCGGTAAATCAGCCCCAGCATTTT
CASSLGPVNQPQHF
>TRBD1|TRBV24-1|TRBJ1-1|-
TGTGCCACCAGTGATTCACAGGGGGCGAGCACTGAAGCTTTCTTT
CATSDSQGASTEAFF
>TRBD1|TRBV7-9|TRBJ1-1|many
TGTGCCAGCAGCTCTAAAGGACAGGGCGTGAACACTGAAGCTTTCTTT
CASSSKGQGVNTEAFF
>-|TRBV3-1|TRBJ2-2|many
TGTGCCAGCAGAGGGAGCGCGAACACCGGGGAGCTGTTTTTT
CASRGSANTGELFF
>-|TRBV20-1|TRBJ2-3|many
TGCAGTGCCTGGAGGGACCCCGGGGATACGCAGTATTTT
CSAWRDPGDTQYF
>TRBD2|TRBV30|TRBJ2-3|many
TGTGCCTGGAGCCCAGCGGGAGGGCCAACAGATACGCAGTATTTT
CAWSPAGGPTDTQYF
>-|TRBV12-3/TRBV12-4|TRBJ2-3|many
TGTGCCAGCACCATTACAGCAGATACGCAGTATTTT
CASTITADTQYF
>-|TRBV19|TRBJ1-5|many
TGTGCCAGTAGTCACAAGAATAGCAATCAGCCCCAGCATTTT
CASSHKNSNQPQHF
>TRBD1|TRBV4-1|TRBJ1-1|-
TGCGCCAGCAGCCGGACCCGGGACAGGGGACTGAACAGTGAAGCTTTCTTT
CASSRTRDRGLNSEAFF
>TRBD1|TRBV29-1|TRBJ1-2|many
TGCAGCGTTGTGGTAGGGGGCGACTATGGCTACACCTTC
CSVVVGGDYGYTF
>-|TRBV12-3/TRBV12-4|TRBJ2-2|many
TGTGCCAGCAGTTCCGACACTACCGGGGAGCTGTTTTTT
CASSSDTTGELFF
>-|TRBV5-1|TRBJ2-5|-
TGCGCCAGCAGCGGCAGGTCTACGGAAGAGACCCAGTACTTC
CASSGRSTEETQYF
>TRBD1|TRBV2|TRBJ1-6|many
TGTGCCAGCAGCGCCTACGACAGGGGGCATTCACCCCTCCACTTT
CASSAYDRGHSPLHF
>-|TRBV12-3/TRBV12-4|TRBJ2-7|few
TGTGCCAGCAGCCGGGACCATACCTACGAGCAGTACTTC
CASSRDHTYEQYF
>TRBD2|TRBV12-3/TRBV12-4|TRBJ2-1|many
TGTGCCAGCAGTTTTAGAGGCGGGAGCTTGGATGAGCAGTTCTTC
CASSFRGGSLDEQFF
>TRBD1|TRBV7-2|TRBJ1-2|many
TGTGCCAGCAGTCCCATCCCCACGACAGGGACGTATGGCTACACCTTC
CASSPIPTTGTYGYTF
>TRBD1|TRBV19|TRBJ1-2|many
TGTGCCAGTAGTATCGACAGGGTCTATGGCTACACCTTC
CASSIDRVYGYTF
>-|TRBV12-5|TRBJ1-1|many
TGTGCTAGTGAACCCGTGACATCCCGGGCCACTGAAGCTTTCTTT
CASEPVTSRATEAFF
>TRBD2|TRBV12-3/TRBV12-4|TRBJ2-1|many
TGTGCCAGCAGATCTAGCGGGAGTGGGAATGAGCAGTTCTTC
CASRSSGSGNEQFF
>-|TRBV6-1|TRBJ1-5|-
TGTGCCAGCAGTGAAGTGGGGTCCAATCAGCCCCAGCATTTT
CASSEVGSNQPQHF
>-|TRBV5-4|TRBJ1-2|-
TGTGCCAGCAGCTTGTTAGGTCTTGGGTATGGCTACACCTTC
CASSLLGLGYGYTF
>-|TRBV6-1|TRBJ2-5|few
TGTGCCAGCAGGCCGTGGAGCGGACAAGAGACCCAGTACTTC
CASRPWSGQETQYF
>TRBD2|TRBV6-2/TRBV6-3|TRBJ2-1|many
TGTGCCAGCAGTTATTGGCTAGCGGGCAATGAGCAGTTCTTC
CASSYWLAGNEQFF
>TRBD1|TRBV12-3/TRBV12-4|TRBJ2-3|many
TGTGCCAGCAGCTACGGGGGACAGGGGGCAGATACGCAGTATTTT
CASSYGGQGADTQYF
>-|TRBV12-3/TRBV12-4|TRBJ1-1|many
TGTGCCAGCAGCCCCGACTTGAACACTGAAGCTTTCTTT
CASSPDLNTEAFF
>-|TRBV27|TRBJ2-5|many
TGTGCCAGCAGTTTAACGGGAATGGAGACCCAGTACTTC
CASSLTGMETQYF
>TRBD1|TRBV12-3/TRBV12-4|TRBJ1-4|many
TGTGCCAGCAGTTTACACGTGGGACAGGGCCGGGAAAAACTGTTTTTT
CASSLHVGQGREKLFF
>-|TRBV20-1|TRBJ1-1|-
TGCAGTGCTAGAGTAGGGGACGGTGAAGCTTTCTTT
CSARVGDGEAFF
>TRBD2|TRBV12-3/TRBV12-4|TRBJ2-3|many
TGTGCCTGTCAATGGCCTAGCGGGTTAGGGGATACGCAGTATTTT
CACQWPSGLGDTQYF
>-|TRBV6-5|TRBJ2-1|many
TGTGCCAGCAGTTCCCCTAGGGGGGGGTACAATGAGCAGTTCTTC
CASSSPRGGYNEQFF